Listed here are 9 T cell receptor beta chains from one sample, sequenced in a study of cytomegalovirus exposure and HLA in healthy donors. PCR involved 60 Vbeta and 13 Jbeta primers. Profiling relied on immunoSEQ multiplex PCR, and the TCRdb table lists in-frame clones only, not all of them. The sample records some 140,000 clones, 79% being singletons. Sequencing was done on a sample of PBMCs. These receptor sequences come from a man aged 40-50 years in good health and CMV-seropositive.

This clone was counted a single time. This chain uses TRBV9 with TRBJ2-3; 7 bases agree with TRBD2. CDR1 is SGDLS and CDR2 is YYNGEE in the germline V gene. V was clipped by 0 bases and J by 0 bases; unmatched bases: 4. The CDR3 is 16 residues long. CDR3 in amino acids: CASSVGLAESTDTQYF. CDR3 nucleotides: TGTGCCAGCAGCGTAGGGCTAGCGGAGAGCACAGATACGCAGTATTTT.

The rearrangement uses TRBV11-2 and TRBJ2-7; 9 bases agree with TRBD2. Trimming removed 5 bases from V and 4 bases from J; junction bases left unmatched: 6. The CDR3 has 14 residues. CDR1 is SGHAT and CDR2 is FQNNGV in the germline V gene. CDR3 region: CASSQSGRRYEQYF. The DNA of the CDR3 is TGTGCCAGCAGCCAAAGCGGGAGGAGGTACGAGCAGTACTTC.

This clone was detected a few times. The chain combines TRBV2 with TRBJ1-1, with 8 bases fitting TRBD1. The junction had 8 bases not matched to a gene; V was cut back by 4 bases and J by 4 bases. CDR1 and CDR2 (germline): SNHLY, FYNNEI. The CDR3 is 15 amino acids. The CDR3 region is CASSVTGQGLTEAFF. The CDR3 nucleotides read TGTGCCAGCAGTGTTACTGGACAGGGTCTCACTGAAGCTTTCTTT. The whole variable domain, remainder taken from reference TRBV2 and TRBJ1-1, is EPEVTQTPSHQVTQMGQEVILRCVPISNHLYFYWYRQILGQKVEFLVSFYNNEISEKSEIFDDQFSVERPDGSNFTLKIRSTKLEDSAMYFCASSVTGQGLTEAFFGQGTRLTVV.

The V and J genes are TRBV5-6 and TRBJ2-7; tentatively, D is TRBD1 (5 bases). Per the germline V gene, CDR1 is SGHDT and CDR2 is YYEEEE. The V end lost 4 bases, the J end lost 0 bases, and 14 bases lay between the germline ends. The CDR3 consists of 15 residues. CDR3 sequence: CASSPVPGISYEQYF. For the CDR3, the DNA is TGTGCCAGCAGCCCCGTTCCAGGGATCTCCTACGAGCAGTACTTC.

This clone has just one count. The sample has other DNA sequences that encode this CDR3 too. The V gene is TRBV25-1, the J gene TRBJ2-7, with 7 nucleotides matching TRBD1. The CDR3 loop spans 13 amino acids. Germline loops: CDR1 MGHDK, CDR2 SYGVNS. The J segment lost 6 bases and the V segment lost 4 bases, leaving 6 bases of the junction unmatched. CDR3 sequence (DNA): TGTGCCAGCAGTGTCACAGGGGCTAGCGAGCAGTACTTC. It codes for CASSVTGASEQYF.

About this clone: A junction boundary mismatches the germline segment, possibly from a read error. The V call is TRBV2, the J call TRBJ2-1; 11 nucleotides align to TRBD2. Germline V gives CDR1 SNHLY, CDR2 FYNNEI. The CDR3 length is 15 residues. CDR3 coding DNA: TGTGCCAACAGTGTCGAACTAGCGGGAGACCATGAGCAGTTCTTC. It specifies CANSVELAGDHEQFF.

This sequence joins TRBV19 and TRBJ2-1; 9 nucleotides agree with TRBD2. CDR3 length equals 15 residues. The V and J ends lost 2 bases and 8 bases, in that order; junction bases with no gene match: 7. Germline values: CDR1 LNHDA, CDR2 SQIVND (reference sequence). CDR3 coding DNA: TGTGCCAGTAGTATACAGGCGGGAGGGCCTTATGAGCAGTTCTTC. Translation: CASSIQAGGPYEQFF.

This clone was found a few times. This chain connects TRBV2 to TRBJ1-5; D uncertain. V gave up 4 bases and J gave up 4 bases, with 8 bases separating them. There are 13 residues in the CDR3. Germline V CDR1 and CDR2: SNHLY, FYNNEI. The CDR3 reads CASSGYRNQPQHF. The CDR3 nucleotides are TGTGCCAGCAGTGGGTACCGGAATCAGCCCCAGCATTTT.

The CDR3 DNA follows: TGTGCCAGCAGTCGACTAGCGGGAGAGGGCTACGAGCAGTACTTC. As protein: CASSRLAGEGYEQYF. The chain joins TRBV6-6 to TRBJ2-7; 12 bases fit TRBD2. This CDR3 is 15 amino acids long. Losses at the gene ends were 5 bases for V and 3 bases for J; bases not matched to a gene: 5. CDR1 is MNHNY, CDR2 SVGAGI, per germline (reference sequence).